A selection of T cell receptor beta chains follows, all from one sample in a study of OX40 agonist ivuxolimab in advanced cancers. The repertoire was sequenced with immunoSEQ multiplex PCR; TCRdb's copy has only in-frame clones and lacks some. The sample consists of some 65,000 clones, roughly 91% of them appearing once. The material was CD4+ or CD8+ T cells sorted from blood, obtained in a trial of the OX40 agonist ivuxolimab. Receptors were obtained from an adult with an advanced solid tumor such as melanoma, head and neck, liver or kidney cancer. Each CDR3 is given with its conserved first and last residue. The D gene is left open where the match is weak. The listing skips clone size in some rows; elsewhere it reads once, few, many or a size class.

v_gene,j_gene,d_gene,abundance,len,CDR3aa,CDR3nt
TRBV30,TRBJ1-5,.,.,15,CAWSTTLSEQQPQHF,TGTGCCTGGAGTACCACTTTAAGTGAGCAACAGCCCCAGCATTTT
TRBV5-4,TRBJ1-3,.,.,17,CASSGAGDRVSGNTIYF,TGTGCCAGCAGCGGAGCGGGAGACAGAGTCTCTGGAAACACCATATATTTT
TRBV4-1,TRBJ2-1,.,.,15,CASSRQGSSYNEQFF,TGCGCCAGCAGCCGGCAGGGGAGCTCCTACAATGAGCAGTTCTTC
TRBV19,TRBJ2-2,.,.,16,CASSPLRAANTGELFF,TGTGCCAGTAGCCCTCTCCGGGCCGCGAACACCGGGGAGCTGTTTTTT
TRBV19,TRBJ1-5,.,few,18,CASGHEGSGPVTNQPQHF,TGTGCCAGTGGCCATGAGGGGTCAGGGCCAGTTACCAATCAGCCCCAGCATTTT
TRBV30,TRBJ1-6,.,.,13,CAWKVGDNSPLHF,TGTGCCTGGAAGGTGGGGGATAATTCACCCCTCCACTTT
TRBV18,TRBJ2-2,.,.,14,CASSLGQNTGELFF,TGTGCCAGCTCGCTCGGACAGAACACCGGGGAGCTGTTTTTT
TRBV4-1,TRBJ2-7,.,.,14,CASSQDERGYEQYF,TGTGCCAGCAGCCAAGATGAACGGGGCTACGAGCAGTACTTC
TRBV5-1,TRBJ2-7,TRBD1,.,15,CASSLVDRQTYEQYF,TGCGCCAGCAGCCTGGTGGACAGGCAAACCTACGAGCAGTACTTC
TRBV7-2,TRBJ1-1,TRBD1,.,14,CASSLGGQGRQAFF,TGTGCCAGCAGCTTAGGGGGACAGGGGAGACAAGCTTTCTTT
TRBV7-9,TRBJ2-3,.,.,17,CASSSRGRGISTDTQYF,TGTGCCAGCAGCTCCAGGGGCAGGGGCATTAGCACAGATACGCAGTATTTT
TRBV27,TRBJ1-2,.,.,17,CASSMSGSTGQNYGYTF,TGTGCCAGCAGTATGTCAGGATCGACAGGCCAAAACTATGGCTACACCTTC
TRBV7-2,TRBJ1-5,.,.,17,CASSLASQGYSNQPQHF,TGTGCCAGCAGCTTGGCCTCGCAGGGCTATAGCAATCAGCCCCAGCATTTT
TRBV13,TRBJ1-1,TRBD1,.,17,CASSQTGDSFMNTEAFF,TGTGCCAGCAGCCAAACAGGGGACTCATTCATGAACACTGAAGCTTTCTTT
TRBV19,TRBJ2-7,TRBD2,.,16,CASSIGLAGGPYEQYF,TGTGCCAGTAGTATAGGACTAGCGGGGGGGCCCTACGAGCAGTACTTC
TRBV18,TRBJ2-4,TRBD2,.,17,CASSPPGLAGTKNIQYF,TGTGCCAGCTCACCACCAGGACTAGCGGGAACCAAAAACATTCAGTACTTC
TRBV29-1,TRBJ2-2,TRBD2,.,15,CSVVGGGGSTGELFF,TGCAGCGTTGTTGGCGGGGGAGGCAGCACCGGGGAGCTGTTTTTT
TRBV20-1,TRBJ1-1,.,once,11,CSARDPPESFF,TGCAGTGCTAGAGATCCTCCTGAATCTTTCTTT
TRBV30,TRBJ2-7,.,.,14,CAWRPGPLYYEQYF,TGTGCCTGGAGACCGGGGCCCCTCTACTACGAGCAGTACTTC
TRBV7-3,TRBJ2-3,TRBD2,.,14,CASSPTSGADTQYF,TGTGCCAGCAGCCCGACTAGCGGGGCAGATACGCAGTATTTT
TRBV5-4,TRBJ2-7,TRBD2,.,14,CASSSWGLAGEQYF,TGTGCCAGCAGCTCTTGGGGACTAGCGGGCGAGCAGTACTTC
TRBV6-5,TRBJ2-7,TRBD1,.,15,CASSYSIVQGDEQYF,TGTGCCAGCAGTTACTCGATAGTACAGGGGGACGAGCAGTACTTC
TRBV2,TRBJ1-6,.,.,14,CASSEALRGSPLHF,TGTGCCAGCAGTGAAGCGCTCCGGGGGTCACCCCTCCACTTT
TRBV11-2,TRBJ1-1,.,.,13,CASSLDHRTEAFF,TGTGCCAGCAGCTTAGATCACCGGACTGAAGCTTTCTTT
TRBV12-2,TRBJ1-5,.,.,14,CASRARGHGQPQHF,TGTGCAAGTCGCGCAAGGGGGCATGGGCAGCCCCAGCATTTT
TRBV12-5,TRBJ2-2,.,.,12,CASGGTAGELFF,TGTGCTAGTGGGGGAACCGCCGGGGAGCTGTTTTTT
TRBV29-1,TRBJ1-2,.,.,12,CSVEGGGTGYTF,TGCAGCGTTGAAGGGGGGGGGACTGGCTACACCTTC
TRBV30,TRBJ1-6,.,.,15,CAWSLLQAINSPLHF,TGTGCCTGGAGTCTCCTGCAGGCGATTAATTCACCCCTCCACTTT
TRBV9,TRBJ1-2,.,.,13,CASSVNGVYGYTF,TGTGCCAGCAGCGTGAACGGAGTCTATGGCTACACCTTC
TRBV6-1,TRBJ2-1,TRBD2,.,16,CASSGSSGGLYNEQFF,TGTGCCAGCAGTGGTTCTAGCGGGGGCCTTTACAATGAGCAGTTCTTC
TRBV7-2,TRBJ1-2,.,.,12,CASSSVGSGYTF,TGTGCCAGCAGCTCTGTGGGCTCTGGCTACACCTTC
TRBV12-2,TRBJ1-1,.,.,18,CASRNRTGGCTGNTEAFF,TGTGCAAGTCGCAACCGGACAGGGGGATGCACGGGGAACACTGAAGCTTTCTTT
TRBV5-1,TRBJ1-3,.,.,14,CASSSMVSGNTIYF,TGCGCCAGCAGCTCTATGGTGTCTGGAAACACCATATATTTT
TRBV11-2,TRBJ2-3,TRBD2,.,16,CASSLNLAGGQDTQYF,TGTGCCAGCAGCCTCAATCTAGCGGGGGGGCAAGATACGCAGTATTTT
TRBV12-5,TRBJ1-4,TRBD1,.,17,CASGPGQGRSNNEKLFF,TGTGCTAGTGGGCCGGGACAGGGGCGTAGTAATAATGAAAAACTGTTTTTT
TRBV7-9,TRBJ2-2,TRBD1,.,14,CASSRTGRGGELFF,TGTGCCAGCAGCCGGACAGGACGAGGCGGGGAGCTGTTTTTT
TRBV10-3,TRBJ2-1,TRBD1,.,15,CAINQGTGTYNEQFF,TGTGCCATCAACCAAGGGACAGGCACCTACAATGAGCAGTTCTTC
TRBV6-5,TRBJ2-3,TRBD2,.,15,CASSYRRGARDTQYF,TGTGCCAGCAGTTATCGGCGGGGGGCGAGAGATACGCAGTATTTT
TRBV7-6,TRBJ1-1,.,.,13,CASSSGLNTEAFF,TGTGCCAGCAGCTCCGGACTGAACACTGAAGCTTTCTTT
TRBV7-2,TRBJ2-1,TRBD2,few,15,CASSLATSGGNEQFF,TGTGCCAGCAGCTTAGCGACTAGCGGGGGAAATGAGCAGTTCTTC
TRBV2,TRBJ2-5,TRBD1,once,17,CASSEALGGQGRETQYF,TGTGCCAGCAGTGAAGCGCTTGGGGGACAGGGAAGAGAGACCCAGTACTTC
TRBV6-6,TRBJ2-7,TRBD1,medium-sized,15,CASKPWGQGFYEQYF,TGTGCCAGCAAACCATGGGGACAGGGATTTTACGAGCAGTACTTC
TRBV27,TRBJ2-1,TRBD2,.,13,CASSYQRGGEQFF,TGTGCCAGCAGTTACCAGCGGGGGGGTGAGCAGTTCTTC
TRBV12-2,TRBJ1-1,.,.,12,CASRPVDTEAFF,TGTGCAAGTCGCCCGGTGGACACCGAAGCTTTCTTT
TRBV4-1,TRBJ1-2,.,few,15,CASSQGWSILYGYTF,TGCGCCAGCAGCCAAGGATGGAGCATTTTGTATGGCTACACCTTC